The 7 T cell receptor beta chains below all came from one sample that was sequenced in a study of early stage breast cancer tumors. The repertoire was sequenced with immunoSEQ multiplex PCR; TCRdb's copy has only in-frame clones and lacks some. The data hold 20,000 to 30,000 clones, with roughly 67% observed a single time. Sequencing was done on a sample of breast tumor tissue. The receptor source for this set is a person aged 55 to 75 with breast cancer.

The rearrangement links TRBV7-2 to TRBJ2-3; TRBD1 aligns across 9 bases. With 3 bases clipped from V and 4 bases from J, the junction kept 5 bases outside the gene matches. CDR1 is SGHTA, CDR2 FQGNSA, per germline. The CDR3 length is 15 residues. The CDR3 DNA reads as TGTGCCAGCAGCTTCCTCGGACAGGGGCCAGATACGCAGTATTTT. This codes for CASSFLGQGPDTQYF.

This clone appeared a few times. This chain uses TRBV4-3 with TRBJ2-7; D perhaps matches TRBD2 (5 bases). This CDR3 spans 15 amino acids. The V and J ends lost 0 bases and 1 base respectively, with 10 bases between them. The germline gives CDR1 LGHNA, CDR2 YSLEER. The CDR3 loop reads CASSQERTPSYEQYF. DNA of the CDR3: TGCGCCAGCAGCCAAGAACGGACTCCTTCCTACGAGCAGTACTTC.

The chain couples TRBV28 to TRBJ2-7; TRBD2 agrees at 7 bases. The CDR3 is 12 residues long. CDR1 is MDHEN, CDR2 SYDVKM, per germline. The CDR3 bases are TGTGCAACTTACCTCTTTGGCGGGAGTTGGTACTTC. Its protein is CATYLFGGSWYF.

The chain links TRBV5-4 to TRBJ1-2, with D unresolved. CDR1 SGHNT and CDR2 YYREEE come from the germline V gene (reference sequence). The CDR3 loop spans 15 amino acids. Trimming took 2 bases from V and 8 from J, leaving 19 bases between them. The CDR3 DNA is TGTGCCAGCAGCTTTTTACCCGGTGGCTTCAGGGGCTACACCTTC. Protein sequence: CASSFLPGGFRGYTF.

The V gene is TRBV28, the J gene TRBJ1-1; 9 bases align to TRBD1. The trim removed 5 bases at V and 6 bases at J, leaving 1 base unmatched. The V gene's germline CDR1 is MDHEN and CDR2 SYDVKM. The CDR3 has 12 amino acids. This CDR3 reads CASSGQGPEAFF. The CDR3 coding sequence is TGTGCCAGCAGTGGACAGGGGCCTGAAGCTTTCTTT.

This clone appeared once. The chain uses TRBV10-2 and TRBJ2-2, with a weak D call TRBD1 (5 bases). Trimming pared 7 bases from V and 2 bases from J, leaving 11 bases between. The CDR3 sequence is 14 residues long. Germline CDR1 is WSHSY and CDR2 is SAAADI. This CDR3 reads CASIPQANTGELFF. The CDR3 DNA follows: TGCGCCAGCATCCCACAGGCCAACACCGGGGAGCTGTTTTTT.

The rearrangement joins TRBV11-3 to TRBJ2-5, with 11 bases identical to TRBD2. The CDR3 runs 18 residues. Germline V CDR1 and CDR2: SGHNT, YENEEA. Trimming at V came to 0 bases and at J to 5 bases, leaving 11 bases not matched to a gene. The CDR3 spells CASSLDLRIAGGKETQYF. DNA for the CDR3: TGTGCCAGCAGCTTAGATCTCCGGATAGCGGGAGGGAAGGAGACCCAGTACTTC.